Listed below are T cell receptor beta chains from one sample, sequenced in a study of human T cells and chemical hapten exposure. Each CDR3 protein is one row after TCRdb ran MiXCR on the RACE reads. The table records more than 65,000 distinct CDR3 sequences, about 32% of them present only once. The sample consisted of whole blood, taken in connection with sensitization to the hapten diphenylcyclopropenone (DPC). Receptor source: a man in his forties with alopecia areata. Some clones in this sample may be carry-over from other donors' samples. CDR3s include the opening cysteine and the closing phenylalanine or tryptophan. The D gene is left open where the match is weak. Where a row states a size, it is once, few, many or the class of an expanded clone; other rows omit it.

D	V	length	J	size	DNA	CDR3
TRBD2	TRBV14	16	TRBJ2-3	.	TGTGCCAGCACCTCCTCCCCTAGCGGGGCCCCAGATACGCAGTATTTT	CASTSSPSGAPDTQYF
TRBD1	TRBV7-2	16	TRBJ2-7	.	TGTGCCAGCACCGCGTCCAATCAGGACAGGGCCCACGAGCAGTACTTC	CASTASNQDRAHEQYF
TRBD1	TRBV6-2/TRBV6-3	15	TRBJ1-1	.	TGTGCCAGCAGCCAAACAGGGGGCCGGACCACTGAAGCTTTCTTT	CASSQTGGRTTEAFF
.	TRBV12-3/TRBV12-4	13	TRBJ2-5	.	TGTGCCAGCAGTTTAGCGGGAGTTGAGACCCAGTACTTC	CASSLAGVETQYF
.	TRBV2	15	TRBJ1-4	few	TGTGCCAGCAGTGTGACAGGCGGGTTAGGTGAAAAACTGTTTTTT	CASSVTGGLGEKLFF
TRBD1	TRBV7-8	15	TRBJ2-3	.	TGTGCCAGCAGCCCGGGACAGGGGGCATTAGATACGCAGTATTTT	CASSPGQGALDTQYF
TRBD2	TRBV6-5	16	TRBJ2-3	.	TGTGCCAGCAGCCTCCTGAGCGGGAGAGGCACAGATACGCAGTATTTT	CASSLLSGRGTDTQYF
.	TRBV20-1	13	TRBJ2-1	few	TGCAGTGTTAAAAGCCCCAACTACAATGAGCAGTTCTTC	CSVKSPNYNEQFF
.	TRBV12-3/TRBV12-4	15	TRBJ2-3	.	TGTGCCAGCTCCCCTTGGACCGCCGGGGCAGATACGCAGTATTTT	CASSPWTAGADTQYF
.	TRBV5-1	15	TRBJ2-3	.	TGCGCCAGCAGAGAAGGGACACCGGAGGCAGATACGCAGTATTTT	CASREGTPEADTQYF
.	TRBV4-3	15	TRBJ2-2	.	TGCGCCAGCAGCCAACAGCCCCAGGGAATCGGGGAGCTGTTTTTT	CASSQQPQGIGELFF
.	TRBV5-4	13	TRBJ2-7	.	TGTGCCAGCAGCTGGGGACCCCTGCGGGAGCAGTACTTC	CASSWGPLREQYF
TRBD1	TRBV12-3/TRBV12-4	17	TRBJ2-3	few	TGTGCCAGCAGCCCCCCCCAGGGGGCGCAAGGCACAGATACGCAGTATTTT	CASSPPQGAQGTDTQYF
.	TRBV29-1	15	TRBJ2-7	.	TGCAGCGTTGAAGGAGGAGCAGGGGTATCCTACGAGCAGTACTTC	CSVEGGAGVSYEQYF
.	TRBV6-5	15	TRBJ1-1	few	TGTGCCAGCAGACCCCCCCAAGGCATGAACACTGAAGCTTTCTTT	CASRPPQGMNTEAFF
.	TRBV20-1	13	TRBJ2-5	.	TGCAGTGCTAGCCACAGGGAGAGGAAGACCCAGTACTTC	CSASHRERKTQYF
TRBD1	TRBV6-5	15	TRBJ1-6	.	TGTGCCAGCAGCCCGGACAGGGGGCTATATTCACCCCTCCACTTT	CASSPDRGLYSPLHF
TRBD1	TRBV28	16	TRBJ2-7	.	TGTGCCAGCAGTTCCCCCGGGACAGGGGAGGCCTACGAGCAGTACTTC	CASSSPGTGEAYEQYF
.	TRBV12-3/TRBV12-4	14	TRBJ1-6	.	TGTGCCAGCAGTTTACCCTACAGGGATTCACCCCTCCACTTT	CASSLPYRDSPLHF
.	TRBV11-3	14	TRBJ2-1	.	TGTGCCAGCAGCTTTGGACAGACTTACAATGAGCAGTTCTTC	CASSFGQTYNEQFF
TRBD1	TRBV7-2	16	TRBJ2-3	few	TGTGCCAGCACCCCCCCCGCAGGGGGAGGCACAGATACGCAGTATTTT	CASTPPAGGGTDTQYF
TRBD1	TRBV12-3/TRBV12-4	14	TRBJ2-3	few	TGTGCCAGCGTGGACAGGGGCCTCACAGATACGCAGTATTTT	CASVDRGLTDTQYF
.	TRBV3-1	17	TRBJ1-6	few	TGTGCCAGCAGCCGAGAGGATCCGGCAGTGGGGTATTCACCCCTCCACTTT	CASSREDPAVGYSPLHF
.	TRBV7-9	14	TRBJ2-3	.	TGTGCCAGCAGCTTAGTGGAGGGCACAGATACGCAGTATTTT	CASSLVEGTDTQYF
TRBD2	TRBV19	16	TRBJ2-1	.	TGTGCCAGTAGTCTCCAACTAGCGGGAGGGTACAATGAGCAGTCCTTC	CASSLQLAGGYNEQSF
.	TRBV11-2	15	TRBJ2-1	.	TGTGCCAGCAGACCAGGGGACGGTCCATACAATGAGCAGTTCTTC	CASRPGDGPYNEQFF
.	TRBV12-3/TRBV12-4	13	TRBJ1-1	many	TGTGCCAGCATTCCCCCCGGGAACACTGAAGCTTTCTTT	CASIPPGNTEAFF
.	TRBV20-1	15	TRBJ2-2	.	TGCAGTGCTAGATCCGGGACGGCGAACACCGGGGAGCTGTTTTTT	CSARSGTANTGELFF
.	TRBV5-1	12	TRBJ2-7	.	TGCGCCAGCAGCGCCGACGACTACGAGCAGTACTTC	CASSADDYEQYF
.	TRBV27	15	TRBJ2-5	.	TGTGCCAGCTCAGTTGGGCTGACAGGTCAAGAGACCCAGTACTTC	CASSVGLTGQETQYF
.	TRBV5-5	15	TRBJ1-2	.	TGTGCCAGCAGCCCAAGACGGGAGGGGGTCTATGGCTACACCTTC	CASSPRREGVYGYTF
.	TRBV7-9	11	TRBJ2-3	few	TGTGCCCTGAGGGAAGGAGATACGCAGTATTTT	CALREGDTQYF
.	TRBV20-1	14	TRBJ2-3	.	TGCAGTGCAGATCCGGGACTCCGCACAGATACGCAGTATTTT	CSADPGLRTDTQYF
.	TRBV21-1	15	TRBJ1-2	few	TGTGCCAGCAGCAACCCCTTGGGGGCGAAACATGGCTACACCTTC	CASSNPLGAKHGYTF
.	TRBV20-1	12	TRBJ1-1	few	TGCAGTGCTAGAAAGGAGTACACTGAAGCTTTCTTT	CSARKEYTEAFF
.	TRBV5-6	13	TRBJ2-5	.	TGTGCCAGCAGCTTGCCGGTGAAAGATACCCAGTACTTC	CASSLPVKDTQYF
TRBD1	TRBV28	20	TRBJ2-5	.	TGTGCCAGCAGTTTCCCTAGGGGCCCGGGGAGAGACAGGGCCTCGGAGACCCAGTACTTC	CASSFPRGPGRDRASETQYF
TRBD2	TRBV12-3/TRBV12-4	14	TRBJ2-1	.	TGTGCCAGCAGTTTCCCTAGCGGATACAATGAGCAGTTCTTC	CASSFPSGYNEQFF